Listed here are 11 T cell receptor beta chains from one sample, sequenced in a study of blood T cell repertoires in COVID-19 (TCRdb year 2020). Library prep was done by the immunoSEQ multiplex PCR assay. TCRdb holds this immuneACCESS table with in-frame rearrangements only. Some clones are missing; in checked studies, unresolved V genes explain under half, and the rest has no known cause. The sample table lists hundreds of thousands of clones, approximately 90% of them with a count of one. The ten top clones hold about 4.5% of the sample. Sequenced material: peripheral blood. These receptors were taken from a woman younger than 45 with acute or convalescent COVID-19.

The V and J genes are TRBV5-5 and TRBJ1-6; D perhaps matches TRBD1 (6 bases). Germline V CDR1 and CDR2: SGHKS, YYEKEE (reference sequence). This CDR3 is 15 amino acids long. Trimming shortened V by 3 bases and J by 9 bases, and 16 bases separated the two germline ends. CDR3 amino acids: CASSSGTLGISPLHF. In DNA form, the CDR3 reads TGTGCCAGCAGCTCCGGGACATTAGGGATTTCACCCCTCCACTTT.

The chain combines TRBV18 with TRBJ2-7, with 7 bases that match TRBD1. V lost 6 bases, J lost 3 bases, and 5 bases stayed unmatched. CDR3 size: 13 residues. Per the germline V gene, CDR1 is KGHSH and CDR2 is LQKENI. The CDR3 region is CASSRGQSYEQYF. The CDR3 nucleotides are TGTGCCAGCTCCCGGGGACAGAGCTACGAGCAGTACTTC.

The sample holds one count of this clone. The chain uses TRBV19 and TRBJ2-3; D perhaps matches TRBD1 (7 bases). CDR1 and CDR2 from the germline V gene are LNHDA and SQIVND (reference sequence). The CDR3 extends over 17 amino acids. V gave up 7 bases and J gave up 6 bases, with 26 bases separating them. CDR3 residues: CASKSGDSRGLMDTQYF. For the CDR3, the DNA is TGTGCCAGTAAGTCGGGGGACAGCCGCGGTCTTATGGATACGCAGTATTTT.

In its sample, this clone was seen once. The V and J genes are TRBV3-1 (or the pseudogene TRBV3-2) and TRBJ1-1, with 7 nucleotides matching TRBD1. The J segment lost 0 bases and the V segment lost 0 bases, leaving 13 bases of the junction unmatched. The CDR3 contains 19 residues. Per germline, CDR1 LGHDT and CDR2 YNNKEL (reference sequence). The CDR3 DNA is TGTGCCAGCAGCCAAGAGGTGTTGGTCAGGGGGGCTATGAACACTGAAGCTTTCTTT. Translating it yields CASSQEVLVRGAMNTEAFF.

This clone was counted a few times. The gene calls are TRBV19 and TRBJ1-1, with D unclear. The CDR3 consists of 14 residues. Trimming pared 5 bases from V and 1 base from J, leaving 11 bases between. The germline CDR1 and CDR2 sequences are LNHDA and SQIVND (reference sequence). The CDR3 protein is CASSHQAKNTEAFF. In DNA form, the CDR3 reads TGTGCCAGTAGTCATCAGGCCAAGAACACTGAAGCTTTCTTT.

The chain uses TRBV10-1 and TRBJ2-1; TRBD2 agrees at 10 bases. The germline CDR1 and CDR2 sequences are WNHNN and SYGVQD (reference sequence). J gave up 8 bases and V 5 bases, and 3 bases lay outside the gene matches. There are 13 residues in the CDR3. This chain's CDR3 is CASSSGGADEQFF. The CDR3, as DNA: TGCGCCAGCAGTAGCGGGGGGGCCGATGAGCAGTTCTTC.

The CDR3 region has the DNA TGTGCCAGCAGTCGTTCCCCCCTCCCAGGCTACGAGCAGTACTTC. This sequence encodes CASSRSPLPGYEQYF. The rearrangement joins TRBV6-5 to TRBJ2-7, with D hard to call. V lost 5 bases and J lost 3, with 17 bases in between. Germline V CDR1 and CDR2: MNHEY, SVGAGI. The CDR3 extends over 15 amino acids.

The CDR3 protein is CASSFYSNQGSNQPQHF. The CDR3 bases are TGTGCCAGCAGCTTCTATTCGAATCAGGGTAGCAATCAGCCCCAGCATTTT. The chain uses TRBV5-6 and TRBJ1-5; tentative D call: TRBD1 (5 bases). From germline, CDR1 is SGHDT and CDR2 YYEEEE. Trimming removed 2 bases from V and 0 bases from J, with 15 bases in between. The CDR3 runs 17 residues.

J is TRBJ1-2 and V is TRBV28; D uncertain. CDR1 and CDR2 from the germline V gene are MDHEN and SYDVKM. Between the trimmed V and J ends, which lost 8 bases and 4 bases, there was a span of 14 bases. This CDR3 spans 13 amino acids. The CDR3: CASFTEPSYGYTF. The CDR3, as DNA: TGTGCCAGCTTTACAGAACCATCCTATGGCTACACCTTC.

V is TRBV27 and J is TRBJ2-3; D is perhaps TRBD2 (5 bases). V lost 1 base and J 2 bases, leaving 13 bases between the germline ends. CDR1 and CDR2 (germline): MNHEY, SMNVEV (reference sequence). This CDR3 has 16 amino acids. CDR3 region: CASSLLMGSYTDTQYF. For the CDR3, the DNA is TGTGCCAGCAGTTTATTAATGGGGAGCTACACAGATACGCAGTATTTT.

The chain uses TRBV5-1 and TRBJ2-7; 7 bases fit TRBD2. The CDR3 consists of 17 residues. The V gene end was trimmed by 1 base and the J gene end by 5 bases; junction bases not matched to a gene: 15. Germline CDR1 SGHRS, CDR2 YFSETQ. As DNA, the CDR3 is TGCGCCAGCAGCTTGTGGGGGGGTGAGCGGGACTCGGACGAGCAGTACTTC. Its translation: CASSLWGGERDSDEQYF.